This T cell receptor (beta chain) was captured in a study of cytomegalovirus exposure and HLA in healthy donors. The CDR3 extends over 13 amino acids. Germline V gene data show CDR1 as SSHAT and CDR2 as FNYEAQ (reference sequence). V shed 5 bases and J shed 7 bases, with 14 bases lying between them. PCR employed 60 Vbeta and 13 Jbeta primers. Assay: immunoSEQ multiplex PCR; the TCRdb copy retains only in-frame clones and omits some. The top ten hold 0.7% to 1% of the sample, which has over 150,000 clones, approximately 90% seen once. The source material was PBMCs. The genes are TRBV7-7 and TRBJ2-5; D is perhaps TRBD2 (5 bases). This receptor was taken from a woman aged 30 to 39 in good health and CMV-seronegative. The CDR3, as DNA: TGTGCCAGCAGCCTTCGGGAACTGGGGACCCAGTACTTC. Translating gives CASSLRELGTQYF.